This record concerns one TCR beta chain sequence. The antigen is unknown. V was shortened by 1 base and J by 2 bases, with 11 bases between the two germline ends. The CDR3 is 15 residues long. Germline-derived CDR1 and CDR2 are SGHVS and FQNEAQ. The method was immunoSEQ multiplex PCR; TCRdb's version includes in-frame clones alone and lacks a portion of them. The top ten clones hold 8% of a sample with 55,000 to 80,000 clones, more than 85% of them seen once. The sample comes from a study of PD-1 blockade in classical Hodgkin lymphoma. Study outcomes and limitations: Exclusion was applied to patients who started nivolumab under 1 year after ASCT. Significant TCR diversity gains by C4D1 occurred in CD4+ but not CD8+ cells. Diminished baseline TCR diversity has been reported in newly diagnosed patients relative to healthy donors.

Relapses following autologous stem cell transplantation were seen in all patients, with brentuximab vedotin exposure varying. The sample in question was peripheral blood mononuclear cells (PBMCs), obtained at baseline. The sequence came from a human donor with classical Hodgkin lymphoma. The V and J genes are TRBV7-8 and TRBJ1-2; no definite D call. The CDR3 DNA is TGTGCCAGCAGCTTAGTTATCGATTTAAACTATGGCTACACCTTC. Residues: CASSLVIDLNYGYTF.